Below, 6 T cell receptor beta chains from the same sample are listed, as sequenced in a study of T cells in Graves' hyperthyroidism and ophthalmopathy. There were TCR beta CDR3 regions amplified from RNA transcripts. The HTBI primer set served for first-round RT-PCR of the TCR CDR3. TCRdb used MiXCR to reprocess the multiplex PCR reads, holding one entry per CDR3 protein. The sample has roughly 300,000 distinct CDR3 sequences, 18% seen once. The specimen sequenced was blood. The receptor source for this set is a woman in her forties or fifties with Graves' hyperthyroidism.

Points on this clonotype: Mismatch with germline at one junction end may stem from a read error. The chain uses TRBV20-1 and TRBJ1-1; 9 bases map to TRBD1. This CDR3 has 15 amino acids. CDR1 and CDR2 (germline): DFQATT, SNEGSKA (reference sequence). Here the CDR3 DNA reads TGCAGTGCTGAGAACAGGGGGCGAGAGAACACTGAAGCTTTCTTC. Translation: CSAENRGRENTEAFF.

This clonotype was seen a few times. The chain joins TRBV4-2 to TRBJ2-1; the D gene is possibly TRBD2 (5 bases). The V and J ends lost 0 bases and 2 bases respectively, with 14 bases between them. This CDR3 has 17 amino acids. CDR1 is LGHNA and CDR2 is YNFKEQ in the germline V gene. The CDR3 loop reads CASSQDNGVLPYNEQFF. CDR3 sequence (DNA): TGTGCCAGCAGCCAAGATAACGGGGTCCTTCCCTACAATGAGCAGTTCTTC.

The CDR3 sequence: CATAGLSGANVLTF. The CDR3 DNA follows: TGTGCCACGGCCGGGTTGTCTGGGGCCAACGTCCTGACTTTC. The chain carries TRBV27 and TRBJ2-6; D unresolved. Trimming pared 10 bases from V and 1 base from J, leaving 11 bases between. CDR3 size: 14 residues. Germline CDR1 reads MNHEY; CDR2 reads SMNVEV (reference sequence).

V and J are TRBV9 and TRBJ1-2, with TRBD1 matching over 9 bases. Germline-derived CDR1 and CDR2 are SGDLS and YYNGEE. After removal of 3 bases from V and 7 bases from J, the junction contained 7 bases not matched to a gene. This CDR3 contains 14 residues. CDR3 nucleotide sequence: TGTGCCAGCAGCGCGGGGACAGGGTCTCTTGGCTACACCTTC. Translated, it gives CASSAGTGSLGYTF.

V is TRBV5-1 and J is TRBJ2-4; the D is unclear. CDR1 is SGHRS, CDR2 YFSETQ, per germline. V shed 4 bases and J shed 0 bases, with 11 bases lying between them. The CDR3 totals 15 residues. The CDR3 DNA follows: TGCGCCAGCAGCCAGCTGGCCGCAGCCAAAAACATTCAGTACTTC. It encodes CASSQLAAAKNIQYF. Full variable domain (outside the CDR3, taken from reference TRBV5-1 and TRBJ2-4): KAGVTQTPRYLIKTRGQQVTLSCSPISGHRSVSWYQQTPGQGLQFLFEYFSETQRNKGNFPGRFSGRQFSNSRSEMNVSTLELGDSALYLCASSQLAAAKNIQYFGAGTRLSVL.

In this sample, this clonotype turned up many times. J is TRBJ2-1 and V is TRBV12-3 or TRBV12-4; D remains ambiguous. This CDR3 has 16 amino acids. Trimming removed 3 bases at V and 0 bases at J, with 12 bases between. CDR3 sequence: CASSFWRGSSYNEQFF. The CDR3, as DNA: TGTGCCAGCAGTTTCTGGCGAGGTAGCTCCTACAATGAGCAGTTCTTC.